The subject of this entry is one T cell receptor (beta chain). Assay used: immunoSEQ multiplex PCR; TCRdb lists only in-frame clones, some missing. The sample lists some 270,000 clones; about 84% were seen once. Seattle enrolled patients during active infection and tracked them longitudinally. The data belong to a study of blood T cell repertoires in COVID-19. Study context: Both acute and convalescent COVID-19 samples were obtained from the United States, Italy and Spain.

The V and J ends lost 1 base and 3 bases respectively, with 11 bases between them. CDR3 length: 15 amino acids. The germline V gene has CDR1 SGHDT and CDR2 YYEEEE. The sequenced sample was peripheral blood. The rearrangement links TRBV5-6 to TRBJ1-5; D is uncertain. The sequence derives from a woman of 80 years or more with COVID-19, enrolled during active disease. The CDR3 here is CASSLKAPLNQPQHF. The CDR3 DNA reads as TGTGCCAGCAGCTTGAAAGCGCCCCTCAATCAGCCCCAGCATTTT.